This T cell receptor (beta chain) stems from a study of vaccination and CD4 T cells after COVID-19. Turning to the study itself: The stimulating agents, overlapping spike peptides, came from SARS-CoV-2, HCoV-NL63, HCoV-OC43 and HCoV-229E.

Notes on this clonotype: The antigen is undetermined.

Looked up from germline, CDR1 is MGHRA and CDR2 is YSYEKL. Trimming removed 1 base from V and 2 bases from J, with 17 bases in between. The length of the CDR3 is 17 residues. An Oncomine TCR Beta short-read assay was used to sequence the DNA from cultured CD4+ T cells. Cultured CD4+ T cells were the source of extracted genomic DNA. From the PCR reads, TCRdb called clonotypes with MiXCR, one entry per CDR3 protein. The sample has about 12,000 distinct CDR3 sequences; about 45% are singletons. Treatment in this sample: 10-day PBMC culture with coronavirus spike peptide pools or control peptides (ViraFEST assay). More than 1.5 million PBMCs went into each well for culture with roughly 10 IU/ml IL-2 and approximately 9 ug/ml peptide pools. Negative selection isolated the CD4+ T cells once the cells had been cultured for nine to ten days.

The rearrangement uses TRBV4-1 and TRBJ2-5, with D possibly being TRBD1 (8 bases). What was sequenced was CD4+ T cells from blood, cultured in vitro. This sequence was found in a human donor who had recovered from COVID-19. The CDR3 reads CASSQVRGRGFQETQYF. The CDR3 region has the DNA TGCGCCAGCAGCCAAGTCAGGGGGCGGGGGTTTCAAGAGACCCAGTACTTC.